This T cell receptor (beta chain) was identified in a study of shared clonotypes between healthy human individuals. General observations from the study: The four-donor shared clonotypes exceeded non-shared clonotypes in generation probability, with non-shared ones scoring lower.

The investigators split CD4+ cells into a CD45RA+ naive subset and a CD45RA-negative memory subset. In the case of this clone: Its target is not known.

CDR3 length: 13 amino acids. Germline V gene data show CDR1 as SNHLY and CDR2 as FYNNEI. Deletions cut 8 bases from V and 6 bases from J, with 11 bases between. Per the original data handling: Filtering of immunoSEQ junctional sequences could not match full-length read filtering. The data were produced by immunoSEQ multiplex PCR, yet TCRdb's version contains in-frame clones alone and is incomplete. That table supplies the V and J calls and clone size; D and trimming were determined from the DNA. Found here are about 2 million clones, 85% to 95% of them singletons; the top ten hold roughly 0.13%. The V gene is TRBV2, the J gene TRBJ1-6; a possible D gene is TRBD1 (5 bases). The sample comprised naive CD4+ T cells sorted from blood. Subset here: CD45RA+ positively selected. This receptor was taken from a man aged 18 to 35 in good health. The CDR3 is CASLLGVNSPLHF. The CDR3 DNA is TGTGCCAGCCTCCTGGGGGTTAATTCACCCCTCCACTTT.